This TCR beta chain was observed in a study of blood T cell repertoires in COVID-19. The assay was immunoSEQ multiplex PCR, and TCRdb's table has in-frame clones only and misses some. The sample yields about 130,000 clones, 88% seen once. The CDR3 is made up of 13 amino acids. In germline, CDR1 is KGHSH, CDR2 LQKENI. Between the trimmed V and J ends, which lost 1 base and 5 bases, there was a span of 8 bases. The J gene is TRBJ1-1, the V gene TRBV18; D gene unclear. This sequence was found in a woman of 80 years or more with acute or convalescent COVID-19. The sequencing sample was made of peripheral blood. The CDR3 here is CASSPLEGTEAFF. Written as DNA, the CDR3 is TGTGCCAGCTCACCACTGGAGGGTACTGAAGCTTTCTTT.